Listed here are 3 T cell receptor beta chains from one sample, sequenced in a study of relationships among human T cell subsets. From mRNA, alpha and beta CDR3 regions were amplified using semiquantitative ARM-PCR. ARM-PCR used tagged nested gene-specific primers, then communal superprimers for exponential amplification. One entry per CDR3 protein results from TCRdb running MiXCR on the multiplex PCR reads. The sample has about 9,100 distinct CDR3 sequences, roughly 54% seen once. From the CD45RA-negative fraction, anti-CD45RO beads picked out CD45RA-RO+ memory T cells. Source material: memory T cells sorted from blood. These TCRs come from a man aged 40-49 years in good health.

This clonotype was observed a handful of times. The chain carries TRBV28 and TRBJ2-7; D is ambiguous. The ends were cut back, 3 bases at V and 1 base at J, with 10 bases in the middle. The CDR3 spans 14 residues. Germline V gene lookup returns CDR1 MDHEN and CDR2 SYDVKM. In DNA, the CDR3 is TGTGCCAGCAGTTTTGGGTCCGTATCCTACGAGCAGTACTTC. Its protein is CASSFGSVSYEQYF.

The chain joins TRBV20-1 to TRBJ1-5, with 8 nucleotides matching TRBD1. V shed 0 bases and J 1 base; nucleotides not matched to a gene: 5. Per germline, CDR1 DFQATT and CDR2 SNEGSKA (reference sequence). This CDR3 is built from 16 residues. CDR3: CSARDGQGTSNQPQHF. As DNA, the CDR3 is TGCAGTGCTAGAGACGGACAGGGAACCAGCAATCAGCCCCAGCATTTT.

The chain uses TRBV15 and TRBJ2-7, with 10 bases aligning to TRBD1. This CDR3 spans 16 amino acids. Germline V gene data show CDR1 as LNHNV and CDR2 as YYDKDF (reference sequence). J was trimmed by 4 bases and V by 5 bases; bases with no gene match: 11. CDR3 coding DNA: TGTGCCACCAGCTCCCGGACAGGGGGTAAGATTTACGAGCAGTACTTC. Translating it yields CATSSRTGGKIYEQYF. Filled out from reference TRBV15 and TRBJ2-7, the complete variable domain reads DAMVIQNPRYQVTQFGKPVTLSCSQTLNHNVMYWYQQKSSQAPKLLFHYYDKDFNNEADTPDNFQSRRPNTSFCFLDIRSPGLGDTAMYLCATSSRTGGKIYEQYFGPGTRLTVT.